This TCR beta chain stems from a study of blood T cell repertoires in COVID-19. About the research overall: Sites in the United States, Italy and Spain provided acute and convalescent COVID-19 samples. The cDNA or gDNA used as material had been derived from T cells, B-cell-depleted T cells, or PBMCs.

Some clones are missing from TCRdb's copy, which holds only in-frame ones; the method was immunoSEQ multiplex PCR. Among about 240,000 clones listed, 84% were seen once. Germline lookup yields CDR1 SGHDN and CDR2 FVKESK. Trimming took 0 bases from V and 0 from J, leaving 11 bases between them. This CDR3 comprises 16 residues. This chain links TRBV14 with TRBJ2-5, with D possibly being TRBD1 (5 bases). Material: peripheral blood. This receptor was obtained from a man in his fifties with acute or convalescent COVID-19. The CDR3 DNA follows: TGTGCCAGCAGCCAAGATGAGTGGGGCTACCAAGAGACCCAGTACTTC. Its translation: CASSQDEWGYQETQYF.